This paragraph covers one T cell receptor beta chain sequence. Its antigen remains unknown. There are 16 residues in the CDR3. With V trimmed by 6 bases and J by 4 bases, 9 bases remained unmatched. Germline V gene lookup returns CDR1 MDHEN and CDR2 SYDVKM. This specimen belongs to a study of CD8 T cells in ankylosing spondylitis. Study-wide results and caveats: A TCR beta motif made of eight highly homologous variants seemed typical of ankylosing spondylitis blood.

TCRdb redid the calling of the 5' RACE reads with MiXCR, one entry per CDR3 protein. The profile covers 200,000 to 250,000 distinct CDR3 sequences, with approximately 20% appearing a single time and more than 40% taken by the ten largest. The chain has TRBV28 and TRBJ1-5, with 10 bases aligning to TRBD1. The sample taken for sequencing was blood, either unsorted or a sorted T cell fraction (not recorded which). The TCR sequence derives from a male donor with ankylosing spondylitis. The CDR3: CASRQTGGAGNQPQHF. CDR3 nucleotide sequence: TGTGCCAGCAGGCAGACAGGGGGCGCGGGGAATCAGCCCCAGCATTTT.